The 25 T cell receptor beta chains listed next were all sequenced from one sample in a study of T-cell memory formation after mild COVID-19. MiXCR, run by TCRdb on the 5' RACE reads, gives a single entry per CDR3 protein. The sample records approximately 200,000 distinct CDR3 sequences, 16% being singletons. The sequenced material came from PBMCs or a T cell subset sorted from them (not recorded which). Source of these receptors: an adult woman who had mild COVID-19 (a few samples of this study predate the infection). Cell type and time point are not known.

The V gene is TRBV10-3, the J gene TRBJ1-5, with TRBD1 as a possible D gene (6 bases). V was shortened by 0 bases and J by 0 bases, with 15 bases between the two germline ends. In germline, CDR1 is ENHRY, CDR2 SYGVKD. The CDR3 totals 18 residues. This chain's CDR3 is CAISESGQLRNSNQPQHF. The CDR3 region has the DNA TGTGCCATCAGTGAGTCTGGACAGCTGAGAAATAGCAATCAGCCCCAGCATTTT.

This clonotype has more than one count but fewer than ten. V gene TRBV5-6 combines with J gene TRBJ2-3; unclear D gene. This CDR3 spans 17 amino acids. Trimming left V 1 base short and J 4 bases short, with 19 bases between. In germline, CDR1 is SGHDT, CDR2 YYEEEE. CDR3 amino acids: CASSLFPPRASADTQYF. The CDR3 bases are TGTGCCAGCAGCTTGTTCCCCCCCCGGGCGTCCGCAGATACGCAGTATTTT.

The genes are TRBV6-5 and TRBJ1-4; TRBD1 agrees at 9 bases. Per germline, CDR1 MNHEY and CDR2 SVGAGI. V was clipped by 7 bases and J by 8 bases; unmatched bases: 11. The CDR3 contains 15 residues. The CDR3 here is CASKPLQGAQEKLFF. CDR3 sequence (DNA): TGTGCCAGCAAACCTTTACAGGGGGCTCAGGAAAAACTGTTTTTT.

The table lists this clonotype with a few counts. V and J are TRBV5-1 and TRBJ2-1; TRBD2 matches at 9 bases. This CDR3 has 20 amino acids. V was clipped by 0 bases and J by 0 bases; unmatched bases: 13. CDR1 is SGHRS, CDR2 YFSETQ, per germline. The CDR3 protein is CASSLESQREVKSSYNEQFF. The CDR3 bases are TGCGCCAGCAGCTTGGAATCTCAGCGGGAGGTGAAGAGCTCCTACAATGAGCAGTTCTTC.

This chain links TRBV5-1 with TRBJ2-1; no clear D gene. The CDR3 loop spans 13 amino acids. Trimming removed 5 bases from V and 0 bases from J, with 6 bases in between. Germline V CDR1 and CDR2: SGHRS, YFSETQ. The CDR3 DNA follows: TGCGCCAGCAGAGAAGACTCCTACAATGAGCAGTTCTTC. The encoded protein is CASREDSYNEQFF.

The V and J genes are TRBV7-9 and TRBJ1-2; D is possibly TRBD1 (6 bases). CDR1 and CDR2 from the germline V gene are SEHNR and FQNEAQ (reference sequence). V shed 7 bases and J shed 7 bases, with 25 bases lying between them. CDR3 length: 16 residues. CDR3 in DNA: TGTGCCAGCACCTTCGGTGGGGAACGGGGGCGCACTGGCTACACCTTC. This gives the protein CASTFGGERGRTGYTF.

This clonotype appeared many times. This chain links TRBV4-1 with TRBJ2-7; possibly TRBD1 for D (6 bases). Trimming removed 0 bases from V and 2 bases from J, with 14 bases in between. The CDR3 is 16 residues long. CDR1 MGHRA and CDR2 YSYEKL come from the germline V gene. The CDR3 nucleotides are TGCGCCAGCAGCCAAGAACAGAGGAGACAGGCCTACGAGCAGTACTTC. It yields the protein CASSQEQRRQAYEQYF.

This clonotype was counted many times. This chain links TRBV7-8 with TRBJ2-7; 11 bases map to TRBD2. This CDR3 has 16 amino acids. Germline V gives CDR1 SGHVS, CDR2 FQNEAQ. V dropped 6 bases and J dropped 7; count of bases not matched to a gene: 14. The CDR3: CASSTPGLAVPREQYF. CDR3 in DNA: TGTGCCAGCAGTACGCCGGGACTAGCGGTCCCTAGGGAGCAGTACTTC.

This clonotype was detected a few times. CDR3 bases: TGTGCCAGCAGTACTCTTCTGAACACTGAAGCTTTCTTT. Protein sequence: CASSTLLNTEAFF. J is TRBJ1-1 and V is TRBV12-3 or TRBV12-4, with unresolved D. The CDR3 is 13 amino acids. Between the trimmed V and J ends, which lost 5 bases and 0 bases, there was a span of 7 bases.

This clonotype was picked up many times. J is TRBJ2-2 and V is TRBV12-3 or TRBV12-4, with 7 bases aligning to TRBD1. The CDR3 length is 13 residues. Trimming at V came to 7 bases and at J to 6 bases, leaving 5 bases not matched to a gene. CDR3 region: CASTYQGAGELFF. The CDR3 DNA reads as TGTGCCAGCACCTATCAGGGGGCCGGGGAGCTGTTTTTT.

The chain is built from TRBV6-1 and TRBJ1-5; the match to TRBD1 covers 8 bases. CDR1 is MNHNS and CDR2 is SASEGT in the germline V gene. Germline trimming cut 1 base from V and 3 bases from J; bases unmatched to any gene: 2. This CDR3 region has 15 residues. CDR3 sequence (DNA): TGTGCCAGCAGTGAAGGGGACAGGCTCAATCAGCCCCAGCATTTT. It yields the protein CASSEGDRLNQPQHF.

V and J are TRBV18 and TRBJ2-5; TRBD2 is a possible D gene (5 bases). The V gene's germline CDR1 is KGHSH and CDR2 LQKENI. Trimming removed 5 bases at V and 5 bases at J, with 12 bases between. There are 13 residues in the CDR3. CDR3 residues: CASSEGQAETQYF. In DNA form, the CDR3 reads TGTGCCAGCTCAGAGGGTCAAGCGGAGACCCAGTACTTC.

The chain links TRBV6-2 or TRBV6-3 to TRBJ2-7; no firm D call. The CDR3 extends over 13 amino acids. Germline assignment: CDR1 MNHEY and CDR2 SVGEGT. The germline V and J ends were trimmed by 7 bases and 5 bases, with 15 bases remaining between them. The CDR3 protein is CASTSVVGNEQYF. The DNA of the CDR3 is TGTGCCAGCACCTCGGTAGTCGGTAACGAGCAGTACTTC.

The CDR3 DNA reads as TGTGCCAGCAGCCCGCAGGGGGCCTCTGGGGCCAACGTCCTGACTTTC. As protein: CASSPQGASGANVLTF. This chain uses TRBV7-9 with TRBJ2-6; 8 positions match TRBD1. This CDR3 has 16 residues. The J segment lost 0 bases and the V segment lost 5 bases, leaving 3 bases of the junction unmatched. Germline CDR1 is SEHNR and CDR2 is FQNEAQ (reference sequence).

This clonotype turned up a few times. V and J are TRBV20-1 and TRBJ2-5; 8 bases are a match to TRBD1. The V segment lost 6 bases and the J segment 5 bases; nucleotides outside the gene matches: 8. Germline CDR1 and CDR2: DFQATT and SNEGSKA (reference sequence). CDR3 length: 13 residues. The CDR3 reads CSANQGAVETQYF. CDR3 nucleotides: TGCAGTGCGAATCAGGGGGCCGTTGAGACCCAGTACTTC.

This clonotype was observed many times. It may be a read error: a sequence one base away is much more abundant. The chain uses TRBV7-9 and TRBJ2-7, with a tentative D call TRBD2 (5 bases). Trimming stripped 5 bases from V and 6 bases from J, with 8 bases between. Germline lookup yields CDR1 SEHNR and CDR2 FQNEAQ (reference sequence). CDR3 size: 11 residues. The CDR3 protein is CASSHGGEQYF. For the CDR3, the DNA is TGTGCCAGCAGCCATGGAGGCGAGCAGTACTTC.

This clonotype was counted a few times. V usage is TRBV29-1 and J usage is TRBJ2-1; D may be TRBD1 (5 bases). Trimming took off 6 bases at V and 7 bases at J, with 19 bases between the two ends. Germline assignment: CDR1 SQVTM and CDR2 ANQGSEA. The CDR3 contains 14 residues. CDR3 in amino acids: CSVYRTTLRNEQFF. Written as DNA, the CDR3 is TGCAGCGTCTACAGGACAACCCTGCGGAATGAGCAGTTCTTC.

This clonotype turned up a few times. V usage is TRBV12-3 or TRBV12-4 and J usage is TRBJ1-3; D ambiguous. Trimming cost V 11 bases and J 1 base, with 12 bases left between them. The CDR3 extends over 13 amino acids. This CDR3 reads CASKRNSGNTIYF. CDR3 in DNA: TGTGCCTCAAAAAGGAATTCTGGAAACACCATATATTTT.

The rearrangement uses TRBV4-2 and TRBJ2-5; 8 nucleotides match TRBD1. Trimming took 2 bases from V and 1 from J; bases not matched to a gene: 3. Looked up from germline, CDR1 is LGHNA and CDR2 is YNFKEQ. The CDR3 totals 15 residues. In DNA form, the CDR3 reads TGTGCCAGCAGCCAATCAACAGGGGGCCAAGAGACCCAGTACTTC. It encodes CASSQSTGGQETQYF.

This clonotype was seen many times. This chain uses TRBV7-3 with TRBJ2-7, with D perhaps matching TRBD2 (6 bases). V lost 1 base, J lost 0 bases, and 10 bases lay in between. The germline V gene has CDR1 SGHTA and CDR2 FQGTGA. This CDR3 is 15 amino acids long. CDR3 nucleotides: TGTGCCAGCAGCTTAAGGCGGGGCAGCTCCTACGAGCAGTACTTC. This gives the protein CASSLRRGSSYEQYF.

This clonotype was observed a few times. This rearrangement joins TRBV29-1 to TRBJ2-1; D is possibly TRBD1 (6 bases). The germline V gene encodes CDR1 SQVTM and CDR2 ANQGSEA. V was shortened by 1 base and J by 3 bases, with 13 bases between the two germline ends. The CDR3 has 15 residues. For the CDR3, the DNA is TGCAGCGTTGAAGGAGGGGGTGTGGACTACAATGAGCAGTTCTTC. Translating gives CSVEGGGVDYNEQFF.

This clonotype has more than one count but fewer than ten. This CDR3 is CASSVSPYNEQFF. The CDR3 DNA reads TGTGCCAGCAGCGTCTCCCCCTACAATGAGCAGTTCTTC. V usage is TRBV9 and J usage is TRBJ2-1, with D hard to call. CDR1 and CDR2 (germline): SGDLS, YYNGEE. V dropped 2 bases and J dropped 2 bases, with 5 bases sitting between them. This CDR3 spans 13 amino acids.

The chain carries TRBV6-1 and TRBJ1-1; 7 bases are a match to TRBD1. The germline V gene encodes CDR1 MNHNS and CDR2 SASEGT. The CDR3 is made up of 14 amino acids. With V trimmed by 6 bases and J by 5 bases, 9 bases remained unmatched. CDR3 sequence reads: CASSQTGGQTEAFF. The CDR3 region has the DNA TGTGCCAGCAGCCAAACTGGGGGACAGACTGAAGCTTTCTTT.

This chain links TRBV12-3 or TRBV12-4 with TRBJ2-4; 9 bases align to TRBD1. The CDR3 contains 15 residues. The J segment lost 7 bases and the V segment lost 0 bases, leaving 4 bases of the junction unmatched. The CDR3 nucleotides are TGTGCCAGCAGTTTAGCCCGACAGGGGGGTAACATTCAGTACTTC. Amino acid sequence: CASSLARQGGNIQYF.

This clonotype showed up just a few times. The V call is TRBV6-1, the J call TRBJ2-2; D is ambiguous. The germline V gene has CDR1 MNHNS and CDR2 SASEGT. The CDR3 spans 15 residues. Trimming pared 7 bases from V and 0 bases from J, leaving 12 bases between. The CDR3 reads CASTKTGSNTGELFF. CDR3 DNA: TGTGCCAGCACCAAGACCGGGTCGAACACCGGGGAGCTGTTTTTT.